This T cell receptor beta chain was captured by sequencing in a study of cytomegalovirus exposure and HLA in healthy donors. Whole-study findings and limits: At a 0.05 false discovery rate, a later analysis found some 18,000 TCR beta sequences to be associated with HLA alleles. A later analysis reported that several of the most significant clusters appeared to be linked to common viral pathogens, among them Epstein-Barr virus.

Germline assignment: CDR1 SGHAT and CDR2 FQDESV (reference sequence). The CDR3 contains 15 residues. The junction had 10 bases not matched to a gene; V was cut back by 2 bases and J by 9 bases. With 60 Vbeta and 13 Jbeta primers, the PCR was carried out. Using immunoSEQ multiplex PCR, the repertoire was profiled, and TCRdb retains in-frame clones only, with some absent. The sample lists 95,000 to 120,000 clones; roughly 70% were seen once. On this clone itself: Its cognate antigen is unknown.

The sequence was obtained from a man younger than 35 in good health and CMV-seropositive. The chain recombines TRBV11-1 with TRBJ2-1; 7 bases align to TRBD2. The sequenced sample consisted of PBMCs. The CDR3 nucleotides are TGTGCCAGCAGCTTAATCCCGCGGGGGTATCCTGAGCAGTTCTTC. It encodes CASSLIPRGYPEQFF. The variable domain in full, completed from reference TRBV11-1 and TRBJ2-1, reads EAEVAQSPRYKITEKSQAVAFWCDPISGHATLYWYRQILGQGPELLVQFQDESVVDDSQLPKDRFSAERLKGVDSTLKIQPAELGDSAMYLCASSLIPRGYPEQFFGPGTRLTVL.